The entry below describes one TCR beta chain. Its cognate antigen is unknown. This entry belongs to a study of beta chain features in type 1 diabetes. Study results and caveats: In cDNA sequencing, cells with high TCR expression could be over-represented. Across all four CD4+ subsets, people with type 1 diabetes showed modestly shorter TCRB CDR3s. More deletions and fewer insertions at VDJ junctions were found in patients with type 1 diabetes. Shorter templates may be favored by PCR, equally so in patients and controls.

TCRB transcripts that were expressed got sequenced, as all of the isolated RNA had been reverse transcribed. Libraries were prepared by immunoSEQ multiplex PCR; TCRdb keeps only in-frame clonotypes and omits some of them. Found here are around 450,000 clones, over 10% of them singletons; the top ten hold approximately 0.05%. V was cut by 5 bases and J by 0 bases, with 11 bases left in between. Germline loops: CDR1 SEHNR, CDR2 FQNEAQ (reference sequence). This CDR3 is 15 amino acids long. The rearrangement links TRBV7-9 to TRBJ2-1; D is undetermined. The source of this sequence is a woman in her late teens or twenties in good health. The sequenced material came from naive CD4+ T cells from blood. The CDR3 region has the DNA TGTGCCAGCAGCCGAGTAAAGGGCTCCTACAATGAGCAGTTCTTC. This sequence encodes CASSRVKGSYNEQFF.